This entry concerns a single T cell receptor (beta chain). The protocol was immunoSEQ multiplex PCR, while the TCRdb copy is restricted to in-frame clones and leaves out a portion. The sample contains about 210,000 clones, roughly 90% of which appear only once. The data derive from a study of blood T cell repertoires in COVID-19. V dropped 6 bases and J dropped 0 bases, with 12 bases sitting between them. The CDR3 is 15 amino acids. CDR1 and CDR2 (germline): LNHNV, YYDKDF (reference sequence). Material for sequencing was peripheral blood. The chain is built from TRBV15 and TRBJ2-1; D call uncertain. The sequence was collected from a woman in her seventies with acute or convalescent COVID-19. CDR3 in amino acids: CATRVRSSSYNEQFF. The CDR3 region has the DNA TGTGCCACCAGAGTCAGGTCGAGCTCCTACAATGAGCAGTTCTTC.